This T cell receptor (beta chain) came from a study of T cell repertoires in aging, cancer and after chemotherapy. A mixed TRB-A/B primer pool amplified rearranged TRB by multiplex touch-down PCR. TCRdb itself ran the multiplex PCR reads through MiXCR, one entry per CDR3 protein. The repertoire holds around 1,800 distinct CDR3 sequences, with 20% to 25% as singletons. This CDR3 comprises 13 residues. Germline V CDR1 and CDR2: KGHDR, SFDVKD. The V and J ends lost 4 bases and 3 bases respectively, with 9 bases between them. The template was genomic DNA from peripheral blood, not RNA. In its sample, this clonotype is medium-sized (0.01 to 0.1%).

The TCR sequence derives from a human donor with a blood cancer. J is TRBJ2-7 and V is TRBV24-1; D unresolved. The material sequenced was blood. The CDR3 protein is CATSDIDLYEQYF. The DNA of the CDR3 is TGTGCCACCAGTGACATCGACCTCTACGAGCAGTACTTC.